Below are 26 T cell receptor beta chains sequenced from a single sample in a study of glioma-infiltrating T cells (dated by TCRdb to 2016 to 2017). The data were produced on an Illumina MiSeq. The iRepertoire nested amplicon-rescue multiplex PCR (arm-PCR) platform was used to amplify TCR alpha and beta CDR3 regions from RNA. TCRdb reanalyzed the raw reads on its own, using fastp at Q25 for trimming and MiXCR for clone calling, and kept in-frame beta chains. Identical CDR3 protein sequences are pooled into one entry, listed with their most common genes and DNA. This sample comprises 150,000 to 200,000 distinct CDR3 sequences, about 40% of them detected only once. Roughly 5.4% of the sample is in the top ten clones. Sequenced material: glioma tissue, nonneoplastic brain tissue, or PBMCs (not recorded which). The source of these receptors is a human donor with low-grade glioma or glioblastoma, undergoing nonglioma brain surgery, or in good health (not recorded which).

The genes are TRBV28 and TRBJ2-7; TRBD1 matches 9 bases. From germline, CDR1 is MDHEN and CDR2 SYDVKM. V dropped 3 bases and J dropped 4; count of bases not matched to a gene: 7. The CDR3 consists of 15 residues. CDR3 in amino acids: CASSFTGQGRYEQYF. The CDR3 DNA is TGTGCCAGCAGTTTTACGGGACAGGGTCGGTACGAGCAGTACTTC.

The chain uses TRBV29-1 and TRBJ2-4; 9 bases line up with TRBD1. Germline trimming cut 3 bases from V and 16 bases from J; bases unmatched to any gene: 7. CDR3 size: 11 residues. Germline lookup yields CDR1 SQVTM and CDR2 ANQGSEA. Written as DNA, the CDR3 is TGCAGCGTTGAGTCCGGGACAGGGCTTTACTTC. As protein: CSVESGTGLYF.

Turning to this clonotype: This may be a read error, as it is one base from a much larger clone. The V gene is TRBV19, the J gene TRBJ1-1; D gene uncertain. CDR3 length: 13 amino acids. Germline V gene lookup returns CDR1 LNHDA and CDR2 SQIVND (reference sequence). As DNA, the CDR3 is TGTGCCAGTAGTATCCTGCAAAACATTGAAGCTTTCTTT. The encoded protein is CASSILQNIEAFF.

On this clonotype: With a much larger clone just one base away, this may be a read error. The chain carries TRBV10-3 and TRBJ1-2; D gene unclear. Germline CDR1 is ENHRY and CDR2 is SYGVKD. Trimming left V 4 bases short and J 4 bases short, with 19 bases between. This CDR3 is 16 amino acids long. As DNA, the CDR3 is TGTGCCATCAGTGTTGATAAGGGATCGGAGGGCTATGGCTACACCTTC. Its protein product is CAISVDKGSEGYGYTF.

V and J are TRBV6-1 and TRBJ2-1; 12 nucleotides align to TRBD2. V trimming: 5 bases; J trimming: 7 bases; junction bases outside the gene matches: 12. This CDR3 comprises 17 residues. CDR1 MNHNS and CDR2 SASEGT come from the germline V gene. Written as DNA, the CDR3 is TGTGCCAGCAGTCCAATCCTACACGGACTAGCGGGAAATGAGCAGTTCTTC. Translation gives CASSPILHGLAGNEQFF.

Of note for this clonotype: The missing conserved phenylalanine or tryptophan at the end of this CDR3 makes a read error likely. The gene calls are TRBV20-1 and TRBJ2-1; D perhaps matches TRBD2 (5 bases). The germline V gene has CDR1 DFQATT and CDR2 SNEGSKA (reference sequence). With 0 bases removed from V and 3 bases from J, the gap between germline ends came to 15 bases. The CDR3 has 16 residues. The CDR3 is CSARDIGSRGYNEQFL. The CDR3 nucleotides are TGCAGTGCTAGAGATATTGGGAGTAGAGGCTACAATGAGCAGTTCTTA.

Notes on this clonotype: A much larger clone differs from this one at a single base, so this may be a read error. This chain connects TRBV7-2 to TRBJ2-5, with D possibly matching TRBD2 (7 bases). From germline, CDR1 is SGHTA and CDR2 FQGNSA. CDR3 length equals 14 residues. Here the CDR3 DNA reads TGTGCCAGCAGCCCCGGGGGGCTCCAAGAGGCCCAGTACTTC. This encodes CASSPGGLQEAQYF.

A remark on this clonotype: A much larger clone differs from this one at a single base, so this may be a read error. The chain employs TRBV25-1 and TRBJ2-1; TRBD2 agrees at 11 bases. The germline V gene has CDR1 MGHDK and CDR2 SYGVNS. This CDR3 region has 14 residues. CDR3 sequence reads: CASRTSGRSNKQFF. Written as DNA, the CDR3 is TGTGCCAGCCGTACTAGCGGGAGATCCAATAAGCAGTTCTTC.

Worth noting for this clonotype: A read error may explain this, as a much larger clone is one base away. The chain combines TRBV3-1 with TRBJ2-3, with D tentatively TRBD2 (6 bases). The CDR3 length is 15 residues. V dropped 5 bases and J dropped 2 bases, with 14 bases sitting between them. Germline V CDR1 and CDR2: LGHDT, YNNKEL (reference sequence). Written as DNA, the CDR3 is TGTGCCAGCAGCACGGGACTTGGATACACAGATACGCAGTATTTT. This gives the protein CASSTGLGYTDTQYF.

Concerning this clonotype: A much larger clone differs by one base, so this may be a read error. The rearrangement uses TRBV7-2 and TRBJ1-5; 7 bases fit TRBD1. The CDR3 runs 15 residues. V gave up 1 base and J gave up 1 base; unmatched junction bases: 1. CDR1 is SGHTA, CDR2 FQGNSA, per germline. The CDR3 DNA sequence: TGTGCCAGCAGCTTAGACAGGGGCAGCAATCAGCCCCAGCATTTT. Its protein is CASSLDRGSNQPQHF.

In DNA, the CDR3 is TGTGCCAGCTCACCAAGCCAAACGGGCCAAGAGACCCAGTACTTC. It is translated as CASSPSQTGQETQYF. The rearrangement uses TRBV18 and TRBJ2-5; D remains unclear. The germline V gene encodes CDR1 KGHSH and CDR2 LQKENI. This CDR3 region has 15 residues. V lost 2 bases and J 1 base, leaving 11 bases between the germline ends.

To note about this clonotype: With a much larger clone just one base away, this may be a read error. The rearrangement joins TRBV6-2 or TRBV6-3 to TRBJ2-6, with 10 bases matching TRBD1. CDR3 size: 17 residues. Germline V gives CDR1 MNHEY, CDR2 SVGEGT. The CDR3 DNA sequence: TGTGCCAGCAGTCACGCTGACAGGGGGCGAGGGGTCAACGTCCTGACTTTC. Translated, it gives CASSHADRGRGVNVLTF.

Turning to this clonotype: A much larger clone is a single base away; this may be a read error. The chain links TRBV6-2 or TRBV6-3 to TRBJ2-1; possibly TRBD2 for D (6 bases). This CDR3 comprises 17 residues. The germline CDR1 and CDR2 sequences are MNHEY and SVGEGT. V was shortened by 2 bases and J by 3 bases, with 17 bases between the two germline ends. CDR3 DNA sequence: TGTGCCAGCAGTTACGGTGGTGGGGATAGCGGCTACAATGAGCAGTTCTTC. This gives the protein CASSYGGGDSGYNEQFF.

The chain joins TRBV29-1 to TRBJ2-3, with 8 nucleotides matching TRBD2. The V gene's germline CDR1 is SQVTM and CDR2 ANQGSEA. With V trimmed by 4 bases and J by 8 bases, 5 bases remained unmatched. The CDR3 is 12 residues long. The CDR3 DNA is TGCAGCGTTGGACCGGGAGGGGGTACGCAGTATTTT. This encodes CSVGPGGGTQYF.

DNA of the CDR3: TGTGCCAGTAGTTTTGGGTTTATGGACACTGAAGCTTTCTTT. Amino acid sequence: CASSFGFMDTEAFF. The chain recombines TRBV19 with TRBJ1-1, with D hard to call. Trimming took off 5 bases at V and 3 bases at J, with 13 bases between the two ends. Germline lookup yields CDR1 LNHDA and CDR2 SQIVND (reference sequence). The CDR3 totals 14 residues.

CDR3 region: CASRAAYEQYF. The CDR3 bases are TGTGCCAGCAGGGCAGCCTACGAGCAGTACTTC. J is TRBJ2-7 and V is TRBV2; D is uncertain. The CDR3 runs 11 residues. Germline CDR1 is SNHLY and CDR2 is FYNNEI. V was clipped by 6 bases and J by 2 bases, with 5 bases between them.

In its sample, this clonotype was seen a few times. This may be a read error: a much more frequent sequence differs by one nucleotide. The rearrangement uses TRBV28 and TRBJ2-7, with unresolved D. Germline V gene sequence: CDR1 MDHEN, CDR2 SYDVKM. This CDR3 has 13 amino acids. V shed 3 bases and J shed 7 bases, with 13 bases lying between them. The CDR3 sequence: CASSFSKPGEQYF. CDR3 nucleotides: TGTGCCAGCAGTTTCTCCAAGCCCGGGGAGCAGTACTTC.

Here the CDR3 reads CASSSLRSTGELFF. CDR3 coding DNA: TGTGCCAGCAGCTCCCTCAGAAGCACCGGGGAGCTGTTTTTT. The V call is TRBV7-2, the J call TRBJ2-2; no definite D call. The CDR3 totals 14 residues. Per the germline V gene, CDR1 is SGHTA and CDR2 is FQGNSA. V was pared by 4 bases and J by 4 bases, with 10 bases between.

This clonotype was counted only a few times. The chain joins TRBV20-1 to TRBJ2-1; D is possibly TRBD2 (6 bases). The V gene's germline CDR1 is DFQATT and CDR2 SNEGSKA (reference sequence). V lost 5 bases, J lost 9 bases, and 26 bases lay in between. The CDR3 has 16 residues. The CDR3 nucleotides read TGCAGTGCTCTCCCCTTAGTGTCGGGAGAACAAAGTGAGCAGTTCTTC. Translating gives CSALPLVSGEQSEQFF.

CDR3 nucleotides: TGCAGTGCTGGCCAGACTAGCGGGAGAGATACGCAGTATTTT. It is translated as CSAGQTSGRDTQYF. This chain links TRBV20-1 with TRBJ2-3; 12 nucleotides line up with TRBD2. The CDR3 runs to 14 residues. The V segment lost 5 bases and the J segment 5 bases; nucleotides outside the gene matches: 5. CDR1 is DFQATT, CDR2 SNEGSKA, per germline (reference sequence).

This clonotype was found many times. The chain joins TRBV19 to TRBJ1-2; D remains unclear. The CDR3 loop spans 14 amino acids. V was shortened by 3 bases and J by 2 bases, with 10 bases between the two germline ends. Germline-derived CDR1 and CDR2 are LNHDA and SQIVND (reference sequence). The CDR3 DNA follows: TGTGCCAGTAGTATTGGCCGGAACAACTATGGCTACACCTTC. Its translation is CASSIGRNNYGYTF.

Concerning this clonotype: An end of the junction differs from the germline gene, which may be a read error. The CDR3 is CARSPVEEQFF. DNA for the CDR3: TGTGCCAGATCACCTGTCGAGGAGCAGTTCTTC. The chain is built from TRBV18 and TRBJ2-1; the D is unclear. This CDR3 is 11 amino acids long. Per germline, CDR1 KGHSH and CDR2 LQKENI.

In its sample, this clonotype was seen many times. This rearrangement joins TRBV25-1 to TRBJ2-7; TRBD2 matches at 7 bases. This CDR3 spans 16 amino acids. Unmatched junction bases numbered 7, after V lost 1 base and J lost 1 base. Germline values: CDR1 MGHDK, CDR2 SYGVNS. Here the CDR3 reads CASSEFVLANSYEQYF. CDR3 bases: TGTGCCAGCAGTGAATTCGTACTAGCGAATTCCTACGAGCAGTACTTC.

This clonotype was seen at least ten times. The chain joins TRBV27 to TRBJ2-7; 10 positions agree with TRBD2. Unmatched junction bases numbered 10, after V lost 5 bases and J lost 3 bases. Germline V gene lookup returns CDR1 MNHEY and CDR2 SMNVEV (reference sequence). The CDR3 is made up of 16 amino acids. The CDR3 region is CASSPYTRLAGYEQYF. DNA of the CDR3: TGTGCCAGCAGTCCATATACGAGACTAGCGGGCTACGAGCAGTACTTC.

This clonotype was seen at least ten times. The CDR3 region is CSAHRLLAGQPLESSYNEQFF. The CDR3 DNA reads as TGCAGTGCTCACCGACTTCTAGCGGGACAACCACTAGAAAGCTCCTACAATGAGCAGTTCTTC. The chain carries TRBV20-1 and TRBJ2-1; 9 positions match TRBD2. J gave up 0 bases and V 5 bases, and 23 bases lay outside the gene matches. The CDR3 has 21 amino acids. Germline CDR1 is DFQATT and CDR2 is SNEGSKA (reference sequence).

With respect to this clonotype: The junction shows a germline mismatch at one end, possibly a read error. The V gene is TRBV12-3 or TRBV12-4, the J gene TRBJ2-3; D is uncertain. CDR3 length: 12 amino acids. Written as DNA, the CDR3 is TGTGCCAGAAGTTTCGGGACAGATACGCAGTATTTT. Translating gives CARSFGTDTQYF.